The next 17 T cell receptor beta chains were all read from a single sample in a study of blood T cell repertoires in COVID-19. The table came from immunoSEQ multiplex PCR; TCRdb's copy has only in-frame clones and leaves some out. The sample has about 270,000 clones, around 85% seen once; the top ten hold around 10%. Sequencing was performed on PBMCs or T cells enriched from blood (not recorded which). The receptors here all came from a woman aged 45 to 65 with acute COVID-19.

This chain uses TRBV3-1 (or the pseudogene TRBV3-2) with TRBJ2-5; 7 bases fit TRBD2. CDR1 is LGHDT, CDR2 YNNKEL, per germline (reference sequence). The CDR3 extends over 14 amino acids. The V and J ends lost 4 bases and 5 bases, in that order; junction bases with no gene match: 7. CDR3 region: CASSLGGGVETQYF. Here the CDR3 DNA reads TGTGCCAGCAGCCTCGGCGGGGGTGTGGAGACCCAGTACTTC.

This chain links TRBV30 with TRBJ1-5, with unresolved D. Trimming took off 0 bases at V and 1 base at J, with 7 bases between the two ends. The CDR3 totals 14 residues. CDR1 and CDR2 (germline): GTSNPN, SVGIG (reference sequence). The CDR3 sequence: CAWSVQQSNQPQHF. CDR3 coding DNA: TGTGCCTGGAGTGTACAACAGAGCAATCAGCCCCAGCATTTT.

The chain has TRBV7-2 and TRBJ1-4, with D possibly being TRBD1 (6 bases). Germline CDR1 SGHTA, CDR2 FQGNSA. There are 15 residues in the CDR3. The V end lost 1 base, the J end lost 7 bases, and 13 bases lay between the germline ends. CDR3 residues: CASSLVGGHGEKLFF. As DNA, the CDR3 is TGTGCCAGCAGCTTAGTCGGGGGGCATGGTGAAAAACTGTTTTTT.

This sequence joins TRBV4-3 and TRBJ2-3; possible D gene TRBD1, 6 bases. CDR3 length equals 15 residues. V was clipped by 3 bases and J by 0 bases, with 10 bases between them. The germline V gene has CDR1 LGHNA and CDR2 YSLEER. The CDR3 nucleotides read TGCGCCAGCAGCCAGAGGACAGTTAGCACAGATACGCAGTATTTT. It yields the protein CASSQRTVSTDTQYF.

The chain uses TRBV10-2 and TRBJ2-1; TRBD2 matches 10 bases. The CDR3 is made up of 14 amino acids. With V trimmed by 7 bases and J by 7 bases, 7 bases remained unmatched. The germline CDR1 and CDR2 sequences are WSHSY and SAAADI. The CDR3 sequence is CASTSSGGGNEQFF. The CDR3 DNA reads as TGCGCCAGCACCTCCAGCGGGGGGGGTAATGAGCAGTTCTTC.

CDR3 protein: CAWSTQGKGNEQFF. Written as DNA, the CDR3 is TGTGCCTGGAGTACGCAGGGGAAAGGGAATGAGCAGTTCTTC. This chain uses TRBV30 with TRBJ2-1, with D possibly TRBD1 on 6 matching bases. CDR3 length: 14 residues. The V and J ends lost 2 bases and 7 bases respectively, with 15 bases between them. The V gene's germline CDR1 is GTSNPN and CDR2 SVGIG (reference sequence).

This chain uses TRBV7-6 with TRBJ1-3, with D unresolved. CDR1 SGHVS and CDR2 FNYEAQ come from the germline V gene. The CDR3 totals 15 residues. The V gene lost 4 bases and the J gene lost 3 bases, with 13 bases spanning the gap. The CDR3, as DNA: TGTGCCAGCAGCTCCCCGGGAACAGATGGAAACACCATATATTTT. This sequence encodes CASSSPGTDGNTIYF.

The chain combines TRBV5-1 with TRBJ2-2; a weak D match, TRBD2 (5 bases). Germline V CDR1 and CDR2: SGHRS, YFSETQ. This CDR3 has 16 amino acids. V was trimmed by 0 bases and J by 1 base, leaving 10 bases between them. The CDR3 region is CASSLVGSQNTGELFF. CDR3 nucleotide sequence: TGCGCCAGCAGCTTGGTTGGGAGCCAGAACACCGGGGAGCTGTTTTTT. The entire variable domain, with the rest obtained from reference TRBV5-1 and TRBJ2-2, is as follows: KAGVTQTPRYLIKTRGQQVTLSCSPISGHRSVSWYQQTPGQGLQFLFEYFSETQRNKGNFPGRFSGRQFSNSRSEMNVSTLELGDSALYLCASSLVGSQNTGELFFGEGSRLTVL.

CDR3 residues: CASSESLDTGNQPQHF. DNA for the CDR3: TGTGCCAGCAGTGAATCTCTCGACACCGGCAATCAGCCCCAGCATTTT. The V gene is TRBV25-1, the J gene TRBJ1-5, with D hard to call. This CDR3 region has 16 residues. Germline loops: CDR1 MGHDK, CDR2 SYGVNS. Trimming shortened V by 1 base and J by 2 bases, and 12 bases separated the two germline ends. Variable domain in full (rest from reference TRBV25-1 and TRBJ1-5): EADIYQTPRYLVIGTGKKITLECSQTMGHDKMYWYQQDPGMELHLIHYSYGVNSTEKGDLSSESTVSRIRTEHFPLTLESARPSHTSQYLCASSESLDTGNQPQHFGDGTRLSIL.

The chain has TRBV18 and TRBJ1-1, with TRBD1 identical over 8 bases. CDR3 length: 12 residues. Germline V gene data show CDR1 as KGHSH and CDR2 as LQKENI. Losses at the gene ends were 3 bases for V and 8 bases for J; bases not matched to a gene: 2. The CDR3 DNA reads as TGTGCCAGCTCACCGGACAGGGCCGAAGCTTTCTTT. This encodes CASSPDRAEAFF.

The CDR3 DNA reads TGTGCCAGCAGTTTAGGGGGAGTAGAGACCCAGTACTTC. Translation gives CASSLGGVETQYF. The rearrangement uses TRBV12-3 or TRBV12-4 and TRBJ2-5, with D possibly matching TRBD2 (5 bases). V was shortened by 1 base and J by 4 bases, with 7 bases between the two germline ends. CDR3 length equals 13 residues.

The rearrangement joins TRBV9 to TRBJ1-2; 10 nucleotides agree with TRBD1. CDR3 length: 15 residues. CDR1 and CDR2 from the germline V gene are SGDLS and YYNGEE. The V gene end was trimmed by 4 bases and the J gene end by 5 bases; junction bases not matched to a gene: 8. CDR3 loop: CASSFQTGGEYGYTF. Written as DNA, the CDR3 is TGTGCCAGCAGCTTTCAGACAGGGGGCGAGTATGGCTACACCTTC.

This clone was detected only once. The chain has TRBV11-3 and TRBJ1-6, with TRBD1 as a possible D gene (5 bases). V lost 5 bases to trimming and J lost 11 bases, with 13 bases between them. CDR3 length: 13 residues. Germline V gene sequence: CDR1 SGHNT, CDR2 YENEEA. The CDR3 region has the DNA TGTGCCAGCAGCCCTAGGTGGGGGGCACCCCTCCACTTT. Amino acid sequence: CASSPRWGAPLHF.

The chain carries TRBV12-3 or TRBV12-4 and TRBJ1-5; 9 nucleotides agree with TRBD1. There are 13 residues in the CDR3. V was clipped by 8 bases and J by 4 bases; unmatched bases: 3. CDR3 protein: CASGGQGNQPQHF. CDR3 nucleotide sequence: TGTGCCAGCGGGGGACAGGGTAATCAGCCCCAGCATTTT.

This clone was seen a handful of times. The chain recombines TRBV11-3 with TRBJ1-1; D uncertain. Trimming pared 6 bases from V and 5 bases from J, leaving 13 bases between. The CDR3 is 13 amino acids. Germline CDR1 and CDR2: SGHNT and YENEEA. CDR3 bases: TGTGCCAGCAGTATATCGGGGAGGACTGAAGCTTTCTTT. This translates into CASSISGRTEAFF.

CDR3 nucleotides: TGTGCCAGCAGTGAAATGGGCAACTGGGAAAAACTGTTTTTT. This gives the protein CASSEMGNWEKLFF. The V and J genes are TRBV2 and TRBJ1-4; D unclear. The CDR3 is made up of 14 amino acids. V was cut by 2 bases and J by 8 bases, with 12 bases left in between. CDR1 SNHLY and CDR2 FYNNEI come from the germline V gene.

The CDR3, as DNA: TGTGCCAGCAGTTCGGGGATTGGCTACACCTTC. Its translation: CASSSGIGYTF. The chain carries TRBV6-5 and TRBJ1-2, with D uncertain. CDR3 length equals 11 residues. Germline CDR1 reads MNHEY; CDR2 reads SVGAGI. Deletions cut 4 bases from V and 7 bases from J, with 7 bases between.